The 23 T cell receptor beta chains in this list originate from one sample, sequenced in a study of T cells after yellow fever vaccination. TCRdb re-called the 5' RACE reads with MiXCR, one entry per CDR3 protein. The repertoire holds some 300,000 distinct CDR3 sequences, with roughly 8.4% as singletons. The sequences come from PBMCs, collected 45 days after the first yellow fever vaccination. The receptors shown here come from a man between 18 and 29 years old who received the YFV17D yellow fever vaccine.

This clonotype was counted only a few times. The chain links TRBV4-2 to TRBJ2-7; D possibly uses TRBD1 or TRBD2 (6 bases each). This CDR3 comprises 15 residues. The germline CDR1 and CDR2 sequences are LGHNA and YNFKEQ. V lost 1 base and J lost 1, with 11 bases in between. The DNA of the CDR3 is TGTGCCAGCAGCCAAGTTTGGGGGGCATCCTACGAGCAGTACTTC. Translating it yields CASSQVWGASYEQYF.

This clonotype was seen a handful of times. This chain uses TRBV24-1 with TRBJ2-3; D is ambiguous. The germline V gene has CDR1 KGHDR and CDR2 SFDVKD. The CDR3 sequence is 13 residues long. V gave up 3 bases and J gave up 4 bases, with 7 bases separating them. The CDR3 DNA sequence: TGTGCCACCAGTGATGACGCCTCAGATACGCAGTATTTT. Protein: CATSDDASDTQYF.

This chain links TRBV28 with TRBJ1-2; 8 bases map to TRBD1. The germline gives CDR1 MDHEN, CDR2 SYDVKM. This CDR3 region has 12 residues. V lost 8 bases to trimming and J lost 7 bases; unmatched junction nucleotides: 6. DNA of the CDR3: TGTGCCAGCCAGGGGGCGCGGGGTGGCTACACCTTC. This sequence encodes CASQGARGGYTF.

The sample holds a few counts of this clonotype. This chain uses TRBV7-2 with TRBJ1-1; D uncertain. The V end lost 3 bases, the J end lost 11 bases, and 13 bases lay between the germline ends. CDR3 length: 12 amino acids. Germline-derived CDR1 and CDR2 are SGHTA and FQGNSA. In DNA, the CDR3 is TGTGCCAGCAGCTTTGCGTCGCCTGGGGCTTTCTTT. This codes for CASSFASPGAFF. The whole variable domain, filled in from reference TRBV7-2 and TRBJ1-1, reads GAGVSQSPSNKVTEKGKDVELRCDPISGHTALYWYRQSLGQGLEFLIYFQGNSAPDKSGLPSDRFSAERTGGSVSTLTIQRTQQEDSAVYLCASSFASPGAFFGQGTRLTVV.

In its sample, this clonotype was seen a few times. The chain employs TRBV5-1 and TRBJ1-4; unclear D gene. The CDR3 totals 17 residues. Between the trimmed V and J ends, which lost 2 bases and 0 bases, there was a span of 14 bases. The germline V gene has CDR1 SGHRS and CDR2 YFSETQ. The CDR3 loop is CASSFRIRGATNEKLFF. For the CDR3, the DNA is TGCGCCAGCAGCTTCCGGATTAGAGGAGCAACTAATGAAAAACTGTTTTTT.

This clonotype was seen more than once but under ten times. The rearrangement joins TRBV12-3 or TRBV12-4 to TRBJ1-5, with unresolved D. Trimming cost V 2 bases and J 5 bases, with 7 bases left between them. The CDR3 loop spans 13 amino acids. CDR3 DNA: TGTGCCAGCAGTTTACCGGGTTATCAGCCCCAGCATTTT. It yields the protein CASSLPGYQPQHF.

This clonotype occurred a few times. This chain connects TRBV20-1 to TRBJ2-7; 9 nucleotides agree with TRBD1. The CDR3 runs to 14 residues. J was trimmed by 2 bases and V by 3 bases; bases with no gene match: 5. CDR1 and CDR2 from the germline V gene are DFQATT and SNEGSKA (reference sequence). CDR3 region: CSARGDREAYEQYF. The CDR3 DNA reads as TGCAGTGCTAGGGGGGACAGGGAAGCCTACGAGCAGTACTTC.

V and J are TRBV28 and TRBJ1-5; the match to TRBD1 covers 9 bases. The CDR3 contains 16 residues. V lost 3 bases to trimming and J lost 7 bases; unmatched junction nucleotides: 10. Germline V gene sequence: CDR1 MDHEN, CDR2 SYDVKM. CDR3 loop: CASSFRRDRVHQPQHF. CDR3 nucleotides: TGTGCCAGCAGTTTCCGCCGGGACAGGGTGCACCAGCCCCAGCATTTT.

The rearrangement links TRBV6-2 or TRBV6-3 to TRBJ2-2, with D perhaps matching TRBD1 or TRBD2 (5 bases each). This CDR3 has 16 amino acids. The V end lost 2 bases, the J end lost 5 bases, and 15 bases lay between the germline ends. Per the germline V gene, CDR1 is MNHEY and CDR2 is SVGEGT. The CDR3 coding sequence is TGTGCCAGCAGTTACCCCGGGACCCCGAGAACCGGGGAGCTGTTTTTT. It translates to CASSYPGTPRTGELFF.

This chain joins TRBV6-1 and TRBJ1-1, with D uncertain. The CDR3 covers 14 residues. Trimming left V 4 bases short and J 0 bases short, with 9 bases between. CDR1 and CDR2 (germline): MNHNS, SASEGT. CDR3 amino acids: CASSVTPMNTEAFF. In nucleotides, the CDR3 is TGTGCCAGCAGTGTGACACCGATGAACACTGAAGCTTTCTTT.

This clonotype was detected only a few times. This sequence joins TRBV7-6 and TRBJ2-7, with 7 bases fitting TRBD1. The CDR3 is 14 residues long. CDR1 is SGHVS, CDR2 FNYEAQ, per germline. V lost 4 bases and J lost 2; bases outside the gene matches: 5. Here the CDR3 reads CASSSGTATYEQYF. The CDR3 region has the DNA TGTGCCAGCAGCTCCGGGACAGCAACCTACGAGCAGTACTTC.

In its sample, this clonotype was seen a few times. The CDR3: CASSRSGGAPDEQFF. In DNA form, the CDR3 reads TGTGCCAGCAGCCGGAGCGGGGGGGCCCCGGATGAGCAGTTCTTC. The chain couples TRBV7-9 to TRBJ2-1, with 10 nucleotides matching TRBD2. This CDR3 region has 15 residues. The J segment lost 8 bases and the V segment lost 5 bases, leaving 9 bases of the junction unmatched. The V gene's germline CDR1 is SEHNR and CDR2 FQNEAQ (reference sequence).

The chain combines TRBV6-5 with TRBJ1-1, with TRBD1 matching 7 bases. The V gene end was trimmed by 2 bases and the J gene end by 1 base; junction bases not matched to a gene: 7. Germline V gene data show CDR1 as MNHEY and CDR2 as SVGAGI. CDR3 size: 16 residues. CDR3 protein: CASSYGGRGQNTEAFF. The CDR3, as DNA: TGTGCCAGCAGTTACGGTGGAAGGGGGCAGAACACTGAAGCTTTCTTT.

The chain recombines TRBV27 with TRBJ2-1; 7 bases align to TRBD1. The V segment lost 5 bases and the J segment 10 bases; nucleotides outside the gene matches: 8. The germline CDR1 and CDR2 sequences are MNHEY and SMNVEV (reference sequence). The length of the CDR3 is 13 residues. This CDR3 reads CASSVITGEEQFF. CDR3 nucleotide sequence: TGTGCCAGCAGTGTAATTACAGGGGAAGAGCAGTTCTTC.

The sample holds a few counts of this clonotype. The rearrangement links TRBV4-3 to TRBJ1-4; D is ambiguous. CDR1 is LGHNA, CDR2 YSLEER, per germline. V lost 2 bases and J lost 2, with 15 bases in between. The CDR3 is 17 amino acids. CDR3 amino acids: CASSQRHGIRTNEKLFF. The CDR3 coding sequence is TGCGCCAGCAGCCAACGCCACGGAATTCGGACTAATGAAAAACTGTTTTTT.

This clonotype showed up just a few times. The chain has TRBV6-2 or TRBV6-3 and TRBJ2-3; 8 nucleotides match TRBD2. Trimming cost V 2 bases and J 2 bases; bases outside gene matches: 3. Germline lookup yields CDR1 MNHEY and CDR2 SVGEGT. The CDR3 spans 15 residues. The CDR3 protein is CASSYGTRSTDTQYF. The DNA of the CDR3 is TGTGCCAGCAGTTACGGGACTAGATCCACAGATACGCAGTATTTT.

This clonotype was seen only a few times. DNA for the CDR3: TGTGCCAGCACGAAGGTTGGGGGGGCCCCCACAGATACGCAGTATTTT. It translates to CASTKVGGAPTDTQYF. This chain joins TRBV7-2 and TRBJ2-3; TRBD2 might be the D (7 bases). V shed 7 bases and J shed 2 bases, with 19 bases lying between them. The germline V gene encodes CDR1 SGHTA and CDR2 FQGNSA. This CDR3 has 16 amino acids.

V and J are TRBV12-3 or TRBV12-4 and TRBJ2-7; D unclear. The CDR3 is 13 residues long. Trimming removed 6 bases from V and 2 bases from J, with 11 bases in between. The CDR3 DNA follows: TGTGCCAGCAGCTTAAATACACCCTACGAGCAGTACTTC. Its protein product is CASSLNTPYEQYF.

The chain carries TRBV7-8 and TRBJ2-2, with 7 bases fitting TRBD1. The trim removed 0 bases at V and 7 bases at J, leaving 14 bases unmatched. The CDR3 has 18 amino acids. The germline CDR1 and CDR2 sequences are SGHVS and FQNEAQ. CDR3 DNA sequence: TGTGCCAGCAGCTTAGCGGCTCCTCGGGACAGATATCACGGGGAGCTGTTTTTT. Protein product: CASSLAAPRDRYHGELFF.

This clonotype has just a few counts. The CDR3, as DNA: TGCGCCAGCAGCGTTTTACAGGGAGAGGAGACCCAGTACTTC. Residues: CASSVLQGEETQYF. The V gene is TRBV5-1, the J gene TRBJ2-5, with D possibly being TRBD1 (6 bases). V lost 4 bases, J lost 5 bases, and 15 bases lay in between. The CDR3 totals 14 residues. CDR1 is SGHRS and CDR2 is YFSETQ in the germline V gene.

This sequence joins TRBV6-5 and TRBJ1-1; TRBD1 matches 8 bases. V trimming: 4 bases; J trimming: 1 base; junction bases outside the gene matches: 2. Germline V gives CDR1 MNHEY, CDR2 SVGAGI. The CDR3 has 14 residues. CDR3 sequence reads: CASSWTGRNTEAFF. The CDR3 DNA sequence: TGTGCCAGCAGTTGGACAGGGAGGAACACTGAAGCTTTCTTT.

This clonotype has a handful of counts. The genes are TRBV18 and TRBJ2-7; D not resolved. This CDR3 contains 13 residues. CDR1 and CDR2 from the germline V gene are KGHSH and LQKENI. With 2 bases removed from V and 6 bases from J, the gap between germline ends came to 11 bases. The CDR3 DNA reads as TGTGCCAGCTCACCAGGTTCAGGTTCCGAGCAGTACGTC. It yields the protein CASSPGSGSEQYV.

This clonotype was seen many times. The CDR3: CASSLLTAVGTEAFF. In DNA, the CDR3 is TGTGCCAGCAGCCTCCTGACGGCCGTGGGGACTGAAGCTTTCTTT. The chain combines TRBV7-9 with TRBJ1-1; D remains ambiguous. Trimming took off 5 bases at V and 5 bases at J, with 18 bases between the two ends. This CDR3 spans 15 amino acids. Germline-derived CDR1 and CDR2 are SEHNR and FQNEAQ (reference sequence).